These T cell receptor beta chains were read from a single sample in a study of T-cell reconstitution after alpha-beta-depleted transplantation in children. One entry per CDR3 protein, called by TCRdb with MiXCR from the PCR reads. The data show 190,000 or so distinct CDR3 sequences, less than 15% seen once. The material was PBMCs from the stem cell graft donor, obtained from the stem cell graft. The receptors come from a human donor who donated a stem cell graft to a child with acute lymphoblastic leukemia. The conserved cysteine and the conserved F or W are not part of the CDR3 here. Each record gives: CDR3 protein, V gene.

SVHDRIYGYT,TRBV29-1
ASQGLGFEQY,TRBV5-1
ASSDDREETQY,TRBV12-3/TRBV12-4
SVAGGPQSYEQY,TRBV29-1
ASSDGQNPTYEQY,TRBV6-1
ASSFSGAPGLDYNEQF,TRBV7-8
SAENIQAETQY,TRBV20-1
ASITGGTGYT,TRBV12-3/TRBV12-4
ASSLGKGRQYSNQPQH,TRBV11-2
ASSFDVPEQY,TRBV12-3/TRBV12-4
ASSLIQGGGNTIY,TRBV5-1
ASSLVPAEDTGELF,TRBV5-1
ASRYSSGAHYEQY,TRBV6-5
ASSVHRNYGYT,TRBV19
ATQEGLLSNQPQH,TRBV27
AISDGAADTQY,TRBV10-3
ASSRGEGPRGEAF,TRBV5-1
SAHGQGSDNEQF,TRBV20-1
ASSSLPGQGGEKLF,TRBV5-1
ASSDGTIVNTGELF,TRBV5-1
ASSRPGQGYEQY,TRBV5-4
ASSYVGEDNEQF,TRBV6-2/TRBV6-3
SARPGTYTNEEY,TRBV20-1
ASSPPVNTEAF,TRBV5-1
SARDELAGVFTQY,TRBV20-1
AISRTGGTDTQY,TRBV10-3
AISQPNGQDTEAF,TRBV10-3
ASSAGDEQF,TRBV11-3
ASSPGGGRLALQF,TRBV7-7
ASSQDGGGVGNTEAF,TRBV4-1
SASESAAYEQY,TRBV20-1
ASSLWTSGIPSGTGELF,TRBV5-1
ASSQELREPLNEQF,TRBV4-1
ASRDRRTKTNYGYT,TRBV12-3/TRBV12-4
SARDYRTSGYNEQF,TRBV20-1
ASSLGVADTQY,TRBV5-5
AISGPEGGKKRYEQY,TRBV10-3
ASSAPVGEQY,TRBV5-1
ASSQRLGSDTQY,TRBV12-3/TRBV12-4
ASSEALGDTQY,TRBV6-1
SVFLGDRPSYEQY,TRBV29-1
ASSNEAGGAQY,TRBV21-1
ASSDVPGLAGDTQY,TRBV5-1
ASSLVSGRANEQF,TRBV11-2
ASSSSGTGSPDTQY,TRBV7-8
AIGTGTGNEKLF,TRBV10-3
ASKTGVGNQPQH,TRBV2
SARGQGGSQY,TRBV20-1
ASSGGGLPQH,TRBV28
ASSSGRRGRTEAF,TRBV12-3/TRBV12-4
ASSSLTGGGNTEAF,TRBV5-1
ASSKSIYGGTGAYEQY,TRBV21-1
SSYGPGGNTIY,TRBV20-1
ASSLYPFSGNTIY,TRBV5-1